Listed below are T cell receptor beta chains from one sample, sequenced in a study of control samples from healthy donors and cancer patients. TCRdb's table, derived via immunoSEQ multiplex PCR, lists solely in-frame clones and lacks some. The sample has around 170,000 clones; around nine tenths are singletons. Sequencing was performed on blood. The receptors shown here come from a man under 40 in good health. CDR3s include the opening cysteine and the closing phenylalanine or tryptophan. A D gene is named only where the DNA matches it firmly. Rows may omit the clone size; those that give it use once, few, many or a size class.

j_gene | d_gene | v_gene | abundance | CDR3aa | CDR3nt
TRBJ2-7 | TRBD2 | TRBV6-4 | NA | CASSETAGEHEQYF | TGTGCCAGCAGTGAGACAGCGGGAGAGCACGAGCAGTACTTC
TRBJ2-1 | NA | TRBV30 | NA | CAWATARLNEQFF | TGTGCCTGGGCAACCGCGCGTCTTAATGAGCAGTTCTTC
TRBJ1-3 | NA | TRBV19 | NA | CASSGLGNTIYF | TGTGCCAGTAGTGGATTGGGAAACACCATATATTTT
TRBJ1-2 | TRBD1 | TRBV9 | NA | CASSVDSTGANYGYTF | TGTGCCAGCAGCGTAGATTCAACAGGGGCTAACTATGGCTACACCTTC
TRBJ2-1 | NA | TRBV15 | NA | CATSTGPRTYNEQFF | TGTGCCACCAGCACCGGACCCAGGACCTACAATGAGCAGTTCTTC
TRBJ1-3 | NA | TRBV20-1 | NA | CSASVSGNTIYF | TGCAGTGCTAGTGTCTCTGGAAACACCATATATTTT
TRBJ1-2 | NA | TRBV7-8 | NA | CASSLENRGYDGYTF | TGTGCCAGCAGCTTAGAGAATCGAGGGTACGATGGCTACACCTTC
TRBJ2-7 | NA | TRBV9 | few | CASSVGQTYEQYF | TGTGCCAGCAGCGTTGGGCAAACCTACGAGCAGTACTTC
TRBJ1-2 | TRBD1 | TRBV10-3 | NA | CAISDRTGDPAGYTF | TGTGCCATCAGTGATCGTACAGGGGACCCCGCTGGCTACACCTTC
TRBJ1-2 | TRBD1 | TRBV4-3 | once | CASSLGAGGSNGYTF | TGCGCCAGCAGCCTTGGGGCAGGGGGCTCCAATGGCTACACCTTC
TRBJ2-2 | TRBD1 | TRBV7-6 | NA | CASSSLLGGANTGELFF | TGTGCCAGCAGCTCCTTACTAGGGGGCGCGAACACCGGGGAGCTGTTTTTT
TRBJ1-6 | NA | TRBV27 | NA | CASSLVLGAETPLHF | TGTGCCAGCAGTTTAGTTCTGGGGGCCGAGACACCCCTCCACTTT
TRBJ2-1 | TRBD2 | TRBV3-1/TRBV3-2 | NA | CASSPFVGGRYYNEQFF | TGTGCCAGCAGCCCCTTCGTGGGGGGGAGGTACTACAATGAGCAGTTCTTC
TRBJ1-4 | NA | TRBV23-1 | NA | CASAQKGGEKLFF | TGCGCCAGCGCCCAGAAAGGAGGGGAAAAACTGTTTTTT
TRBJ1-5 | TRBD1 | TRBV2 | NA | CAGGTVSNQPQHF | TGTGCCGGAGGGACAGTTAGCAATCAGCCCCAGCATTTT
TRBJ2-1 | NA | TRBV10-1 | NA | CASSASGSYNEQFF | TGCGCCAGCAGTGCGTCTGGTTCCTACAATGAGCAGTTCTTC
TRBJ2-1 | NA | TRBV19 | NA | CASSIGPAAYNEQFF | TGTGCCAGTAGTATCGGGCCGGCTGCCTACAATGAGCAGTTCTTC
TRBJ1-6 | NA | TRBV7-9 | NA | CASSPPGDPFLGTLHF | TGTGCCAGCAGCCCGCCCGGGGACCCATTTTTAGGGACCCTCCACTTT
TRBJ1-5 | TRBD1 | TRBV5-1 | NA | CASSPTGAYNQPQHF | TGCGCCAGCAGCCCGACAGGGGCGTACAATCAGCCCCAGCATTTT
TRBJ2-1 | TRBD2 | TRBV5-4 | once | CASSLGGLAGALSYNEQFF | TGTGCCAGCAGCTTGGGGGGACTAGCGGGAGCCCTATCCTACAATGAGCAGTTCTTC
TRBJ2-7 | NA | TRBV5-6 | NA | CASSFSSRNTYEQYF | TGTGCCAGCAGCTTTTCAAGCCGTAATACCTACGAGCAGTACTTC
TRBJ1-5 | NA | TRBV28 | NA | CASRTQGYSNQPQHF | TGTGCCAGCAGGACACAGGGTTATAGCAATCAGCCCCAGCATTTT
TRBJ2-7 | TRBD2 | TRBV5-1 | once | CASSLGTSGRTPYEQYF | TGCGCCAGCAGCTTGGGGACTAGCGGGAGGACCCCCTACGAGCAGTACTTC
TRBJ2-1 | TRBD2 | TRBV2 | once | CASSIGPGLAVFF | TGTGCCAGCAGCATTGGACCGGGACTAGCAGTCTTCTTC
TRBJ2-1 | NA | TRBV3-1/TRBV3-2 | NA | CASSQAQGNEQFF | TGTGCCAGCAGCCAAGCCCAGGGGAATGAGCAGTTCTTC
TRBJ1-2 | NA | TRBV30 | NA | CAWSSDGTYGYTF | TGTGCCTGGAGTTCGGACGGAACCTATGGCTACACCTTC
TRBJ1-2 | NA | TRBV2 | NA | CASSPTWVYGYTF | TGTGCCAGCAGCCCAACATGGGTCTATGGCTACACCTTC
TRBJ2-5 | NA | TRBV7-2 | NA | CAGRSGETQYF | TGTGCCGGCAGATCCGGAGAGACCCAGTACTTC
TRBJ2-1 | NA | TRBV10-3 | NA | CAISEVHNEQFF | TGTGCCATCAGTGAGGTGCACAATGAGCAGTTCTTC
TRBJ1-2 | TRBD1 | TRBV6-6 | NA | CASSSRTTGGGEGYTF | TGTGCCAGCAGTTCGCGGACGACAGGGGGCGGAGAAGGCTACACCTTC
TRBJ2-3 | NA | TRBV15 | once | CATSRDPTSTDTQYF | TGTGCCACCAGCAGAGATCCGACTAGCACAGATACGCAGTATTTT
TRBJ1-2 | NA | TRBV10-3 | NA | CAISESRGQRGYTF | TGTGCCATCAGTGAGAGCCGGGGGCAAAGGGGCTACACCTTC
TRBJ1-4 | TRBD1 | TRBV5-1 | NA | CASSSGQGNEKLFF | TGCGCCAGCAGCTCTGGACAGGGAAATGAAAAACTGTTTTTT
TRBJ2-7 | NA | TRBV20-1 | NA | CSASSGDLYEQYF | TGCAGTGCTAGTTCGGGGGATCTCTACGAGCAGTACTTC
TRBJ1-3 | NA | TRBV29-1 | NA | CSVEERGSGNTIYF | TGCAGCGTTGAAGAGCGGGGGTCTGGAAACACCATATATTTT
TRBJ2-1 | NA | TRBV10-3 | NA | CAISDEQGEGFYNEQFF | TGTGCCATCAGTGATGAACAGGGAGAAGGGTTCTACAATGAGCAGTTCTTC
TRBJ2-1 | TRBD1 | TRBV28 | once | CASSTLTGRNEQFF | TGTGCCAGCAGTACCCTGACAGGGAGAAATGAGCAGTTCTTC
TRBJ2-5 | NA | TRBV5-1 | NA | CASRQGQETQYF | TGCGCCAGCAGGCAGGGCCAAGAGACCCAGTACTTC
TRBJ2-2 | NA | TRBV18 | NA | CASSPLGPQNTGELFF | TGTGCCAGCTCACCCCTGGGACCCCAGAACACCGGGGAGCTGTTTTTT
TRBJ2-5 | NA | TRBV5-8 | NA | CASSRGPYSQETQYF | TGTGCCAGCAGCCGCGGGCCTTATAGCCAAGAGACCCAGTACTTC
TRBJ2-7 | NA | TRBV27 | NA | CASSLGQGAEQYF | TGTGCCAGCAGTTTGGGGCAGGGAGCCGAGCAGTACTTC
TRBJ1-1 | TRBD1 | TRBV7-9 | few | CASSDDRTGYTEAFF | TGTGCCAGCAGCGACGACAGGACAGGGTACACTGAAGCTTTCTTT
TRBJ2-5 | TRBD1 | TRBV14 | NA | CASSHGTGGQETQYF | TGTGCCAGCAGCCATGGGACAGGGGGACAAGAGACCCAGTACTTC